Sequencing of this T cell receptor (beta chain) was carried out in a study of blood T cell repertoires in COVID-19. Background on the study: Samples of COVID-19 (acute and convalescent) were obtained from the United States, Italy and Spain. In each case, the material was cDNA or gDNA derived from T cells, B-cell-depleted T cells, or PBMCs.

In the study's own analysis: Reference gene primer amplification gave nucleated cell count estimates. Assay: immunoSEQ multiplex PCR; the TCRdb copy retains only in-frame clones and omits some. V and J calls and clone size follow that table, whereas D and trimming were derived from the DNA. The table has tens of thousands of clones, 80% seen once. This clonotype originated in a man in his 70s who had recovered from COVID-19. The sequenced sample consisted of peripheral blood.

In DNA, the CDR3 is TGTGCCAGCAGTACGGGGGGATATGGCTACACCTTC. Protein sequence: CASSTGGYGYTF. The chain carries TRBV6-5 and TRBJ1-2, with D possibly matching TRBD1 (5 bases). Trimming stripped 5 bases from V and 5 bases from J, with 9 bases between. Per germline, CDR1 MNHEY and CDR2 SVGAGI. This CDR3 spans 12 amino acids.